The rows below give T cell receptor beta chains drawn from one sample of a study of OX40 agonist ivuxolimab in advanced cancers. The repertoire was sequenced with immunoSEQ multiplex PCR; TCRdb's copy has only in-frame clones and lacks some. The data show roughly 48,000 clones, 70% to 80% seen once. The sequenced sample was CD4+ or CD8+ T cells sorted from blood, obtained in a trial of the OX40 agonist ivuxolimab. These receptors originate from an adult with an advanced solid tumor such as melanoma, head and neck, liver or kidney cancer. CDR3s include the opening cysteine and the closing phenylalanine or tryptophan. D genes are given only for firm matches. Clone size, where shown, is once, few, many, or a class for clones that have expanded.

J gene | clone size | V gene | D gene | CDR3 DNA | CDR3 protein
TRBJ1-1 | once | TRBV29-1 | TRBD1 | TGCAGCGTGAAACTCAATCCGGGACAGGGCGGCACTGAAGCTTTCTTT | CSVKLNPGQGGTEAFF
TRBJ2-3 | NA | TRBV7-2 | NA | TGTGCCAGCAGCTTAGGAGCTGGGAGCAGAGATACGCAGTATTTT | CASSLGAGSRDTQYF
TRBJ1-1 | NA | TRBV5-1 | NA | TGCGCCAGCAGCTTGAAGGGCAACACTGAAGCTTTCTTT | CASSLKGNTEAFF
TRBJ1-1 | NA | TRBV5-1 | NA | TGCGCCAGCAGCTTGGGTTGGGTCTCCATGAACACTGAAGCTTTCTTT | CASSLGWVSMNTEAFF
TRBJ2-3 | NA | TRBV29-1 | NA | TGCAGCGCAGTTAGGGTAACGGCCCACACAGATACGCAGTATTTT | CSAVRVTAHTDTQYF
TRBJ1-5 | NA | TRBV2 | NA | TGTGCCAGCAGTGAAGCGTTAACGGGGCGCAATCAGCCCCAGCATTTT | CASSEALTGRNQPQHF
TRBJ1-1 | few | TRBV7-2 | NA | TGTGCCAGCAGCTTAGCGTCCAGGGCGAACACTGAAGCTTTCTTT | CASSLASRANTEAFF
TRBJ2-7 | NA | TRBV5-1 | TRBD2 | TGCGCCAGCAGCCTAACTAGCGGGGGCTACGAGCAGTACTTC | CASSLTSGGYEQYF
TRBJ2-2 | NA | TRBV5-1 | TRBD2 | TGCGCCAGCGCGTTCGGGGGACTAGCGGATAACACCGGGGAGCTGTTTTTT | CASAFGGLADNTGELFF
TRBJ1-2 | once | TRBV29-1 | TRBD1 | TGCAGCGTTGGACAGGGAGCTAACTATGGCTACACCTTC | CSVGQGANYGYTF
TRBJ1-1 | few | TRBV6-5 | NA | TGTGCCAGCAGTTACTCCTATGGTAGGGGCAGGACTGAAGCTTTCTTT | CASSYSYGRGRTEAFF
TRBJ2-3 | NA | TRBV2 | NA | TGTGCCAGCACCCGAATGGTAGATACGCAGTATTTT | CASTRMVDTQYF
TRBJ1-5 | NA | TRBV30 | NA | TGTGCCTGGAGTGGGGGGGCGGATCAGCCCCAGCATTTT | CAWSGGADQPQHF
TRBJ2-4 | NA | TRBV11-2 | TRBD1 | TGTGCCAGCAGCTCCCAATCGGGACAGGGAGGGGTCAACATTCAGTACTTC | CASSSQSGQGGVNIQYF
TRBJ2-7 | NA | TRBV6-5 | TRBD1 | TGTGCCACAGACAGGGGTAAAGAAGAGCAGTACTTC | CATDRGKEEQYF
TRBJ2-5 | NA | TRBV4-2 | TRBD2 | TGTGCCAGCAGCTTTTCTAGCGGAGGGTACCAAGAGACCCAGTACTTC | CASSFSSGGYQETQYF
TRBJ2-1 | NA | TRBV10-2 | TRBD2 | TGCGCCAGCATGTGGCGGGGGGGGGATGAGCAGTTCTTC | CASMWRGGDEQFF
TRBJ1-1 | NA | TRBV6-5 | NA | TGTGCCAGCAGCCCTCCAAGGAACACTGAAGCTTTCTTT | CASSPPRNTEAFF
TRBJ2-1 | NA | TRBV5-1 | TRBD2 | TGCGCCAGCGGACCGGGACTAGCGGGAGGAGGGAGTGAGCAGTTCTTC | CASGPGLAGGGSEQFF
TRBJ2-2 | NA | TRBV7-8 | TRBD1 | TGTGCCAGCAGCTTAGGGTTGAGAGGACAGGGGGCCACTTACACCGGGGAGCTGTTTTTT | CASSLGLRGQGATYTGELFF
TRBJ1-3 | NA | TRBV6-6 | NA | TGTGCCAGCGGAGGACAGAAGATCTCTGGAAACACCATATATTTT | CASGGQKISGNTIYF
TRBJ2-4 | NA | TRBV5-5 | NA | TGTGCCAGCAGCTTGGGTGACACGGGGAACATTCAGTACTTC | CASSLGDTGNIQYF
TRBJ1-1 | NA | TRBV29-1 | TRBD1 | TGCAGCGTTGACGGGGCAGGGGGGACTGAAGCTTTCTTT | CSVDGAGGTEAFF
TRBJ2-2 | NA | TRBV28 | TRBD2 | TGTGCCAGCAGTTTTTCGGGAGGTCCCGGGGAGCTGTTTTTT | CASSFSGGPGELFF
TRBJ2-5 | NA | TRBV6-1 | NA | TGTGCCAGCAGTGAATGGCAGAAAGAGACCCAGTACTTC | CASSEWQKETQYF
TRBJ2-1 | NA | TRBV18 | TRBD2 | TGTGCCAGCTCACCACCAAGCGGGGGGGTTTCCGGTGAGCAGTTCTTC | CASSPPSGGVSGEQFF
TRBJ1-4 | NA | TRBV7-9 | NA | TGTGCCAGCAGCCCCGGGGGGGGGTCGGTTAGAGAAAAACTGTTTTTT | CASSPGGGSVREKLFF
TRBJ1-5 | NA | TRBV4-3 | TRBD1 | TGCGCCAGCAGCCAAGGACAGGGTGATCAGCCCCAGCATTTT | CASSQGQGDQPQHF
TRBJ2-6 | NA | TRBV2 | NA | TGTGCCAGCAGTTCAGGGGTGTCTGGGGCCAACGTCCTGACTTTC | CASSSGVSGANVLTF
TRBJ2-3 | NA | TRBV28 | NA | TGTGCCAGCCGATCAGGGGCGACAGATACGCAGTATTTT | CASRSGATDTQYF
TRBJ2-1 | NA | TRBV14 | NA | TGTGCCAGCAGCCCGAGGGGGATGAGGGGATCCTACAATGAGCAGTTCTTC | CASSPRGMRGSYNEQFF
TRBJ1-2 | NA | TRBV29-1 | TRBD1 | TGCAGCGTAATACAGGGGACAAGTGGCTACACCTTC | CSVIQGTSGYTF
TRBJ2-2 | few | TRBV4-3 | NA | TGCGCCAGCAGCCAAGATCCAGCTCGAGGCACCGGGGAGCTGTTTTTT | CASSQDPARGTGELFF
TRBJ1-4 | NA | TRBV5-4 | NA | TGTGCCAGCAGCCCCGGTGGTGGGGGCCTGGCTGAAAAACTGTTTTTT | CASSPGGGGLAEKLFF
TRBJ1-3 | NA | TRBV4-1 | NA | TGCGCCAGCAGCCAAGGTGAGGCCTATACCTCTGGAAACACCATATATTTT | CASSQGEAYTSGNTIYF
TRBJ2-5 | few | TRBV7-2 | NA | TGTGCCAGCAGCTTCGGGTCGCCCCCTTACACACAGTACTTC | CASSFGSPPYTQYF
TRBJ1-3 | few | TRBV18 | NA | TGTGCCAGCTCACAGAAGGGGGGCTCAACTGGAAACACCATATATTTT | CASSQKGGSTGNTIYF
TRBJ1-1 | NA | TRBV6-6 | NA | TGTGCCAGCAGTTTCCGGACTGACACTGAAGCTTTCTTT | CASSFRTDTEAFF
TRBJ1-1 | NA | TRBV21-1 | NA | TGTGCCAGCAGCCCCCGGGCAGGCAAGAACACTGAAGCTTTCTTT | CASSPRAGKNTEAFF
TRBJ1-2 | NA | TRBV27 | NA | TGTGCCAGCAGTGGGGGCTATGGCTACACCTTC | CASSGGYGYTF
TRBJ1-4 | NA | TRBV30 | NA | TGTGCCTGGAGTGTACGTCAAGGGGTTGAAAAACTGTTTTTT | CAWSVRQGVEKLFF
TRBJ2-7 | NA | TRBV19 | NA | TGTGCCAGTAAAGCGGCCCCAGGGACCTACGAGCAGTACTTC | CASKAAPGTYEQYF
TRBJ2-2 | once | TRBV18 | NA | TGTGCCAGCTCAGGGACTTACCTCGGGGAGCTGTTTTTT | CASSGTYLGELFF
TRBJ1-2 | NA | TRBV5-4 | NA | TGTGCCAGCAGCTCGCGGGGGCAAAACTATGGCTACACCTTC | CASSSRGQNYGYTF